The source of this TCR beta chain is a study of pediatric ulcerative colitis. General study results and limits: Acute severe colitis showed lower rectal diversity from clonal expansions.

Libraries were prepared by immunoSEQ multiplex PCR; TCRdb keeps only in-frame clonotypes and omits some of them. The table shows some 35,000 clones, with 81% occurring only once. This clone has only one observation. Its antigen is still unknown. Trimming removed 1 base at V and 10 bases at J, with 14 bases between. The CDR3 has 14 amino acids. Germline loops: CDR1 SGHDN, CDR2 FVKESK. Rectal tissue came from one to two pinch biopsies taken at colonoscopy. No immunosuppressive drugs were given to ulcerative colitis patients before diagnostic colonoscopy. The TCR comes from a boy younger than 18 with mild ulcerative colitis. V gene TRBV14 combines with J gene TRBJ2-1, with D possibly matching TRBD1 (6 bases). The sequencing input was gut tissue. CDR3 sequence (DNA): TGTGCCAGCAGCCAAGCCGGTATCGGGACAGAGCAGTTCTTC. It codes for CASSQAGIGTEQFF.